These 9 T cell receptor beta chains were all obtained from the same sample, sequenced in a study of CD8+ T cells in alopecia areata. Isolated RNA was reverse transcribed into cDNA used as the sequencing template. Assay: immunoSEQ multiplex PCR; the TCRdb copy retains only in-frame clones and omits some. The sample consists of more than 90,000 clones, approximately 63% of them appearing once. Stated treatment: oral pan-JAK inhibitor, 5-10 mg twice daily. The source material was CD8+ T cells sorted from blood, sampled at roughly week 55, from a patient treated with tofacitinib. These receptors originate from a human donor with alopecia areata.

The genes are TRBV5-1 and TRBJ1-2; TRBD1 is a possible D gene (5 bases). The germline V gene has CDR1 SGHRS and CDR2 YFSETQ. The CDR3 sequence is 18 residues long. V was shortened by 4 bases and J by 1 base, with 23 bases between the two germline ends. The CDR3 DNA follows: TGCGCCAGCAGCAGACGGGGGGACCCGCCAAAAAATAACTATGGCTACACCTTC. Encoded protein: CASSRRGDPPKNNYGYTF.

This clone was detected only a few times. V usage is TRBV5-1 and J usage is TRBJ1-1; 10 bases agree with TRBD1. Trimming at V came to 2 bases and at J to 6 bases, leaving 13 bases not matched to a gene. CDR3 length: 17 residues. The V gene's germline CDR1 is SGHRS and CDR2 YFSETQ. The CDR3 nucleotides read TGCGCCAGCAGCTTCCTCCAACCCGGGACAGGGGCCCCTGAAGCTTTCTTT. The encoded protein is CASSFLQPGTGAPEAFF.

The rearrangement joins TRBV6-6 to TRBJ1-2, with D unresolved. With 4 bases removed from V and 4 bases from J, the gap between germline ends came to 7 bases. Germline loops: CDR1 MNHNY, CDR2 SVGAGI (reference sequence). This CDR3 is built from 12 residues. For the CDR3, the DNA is TGTGCCAGCAGTTTGGATGGCTATGGCTACACCTTC. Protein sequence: CASSLDGYGYTF.

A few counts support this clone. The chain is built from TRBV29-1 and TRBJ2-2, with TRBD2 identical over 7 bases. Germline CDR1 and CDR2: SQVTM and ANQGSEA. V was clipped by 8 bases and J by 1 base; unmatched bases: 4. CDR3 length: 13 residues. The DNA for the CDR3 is TGCAGCTCATCGGGGGGGAACACCGGGGAGCTGTTTTTT. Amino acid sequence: CSSSGGNTGELFF.

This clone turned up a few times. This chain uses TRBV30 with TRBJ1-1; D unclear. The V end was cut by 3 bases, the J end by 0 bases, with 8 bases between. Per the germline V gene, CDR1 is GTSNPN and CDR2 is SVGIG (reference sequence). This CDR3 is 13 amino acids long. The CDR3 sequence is CAWSESMNTEAFF. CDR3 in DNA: TGTGCCTGGAGCGAGAGTATGAACACTGAAGCTTTCTTT.

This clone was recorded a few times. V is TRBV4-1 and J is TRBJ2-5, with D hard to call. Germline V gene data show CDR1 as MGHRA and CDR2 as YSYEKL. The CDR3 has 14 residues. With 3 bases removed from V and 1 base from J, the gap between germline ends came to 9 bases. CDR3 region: CASSQTNLQETQYF. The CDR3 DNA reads TGCGCCAGCAGCCAGACCAACCTCCAAGAGACCCAGTACTTC.

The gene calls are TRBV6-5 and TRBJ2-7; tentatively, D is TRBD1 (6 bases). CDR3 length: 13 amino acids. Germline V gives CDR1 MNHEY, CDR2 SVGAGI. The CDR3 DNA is TGTGTTACAGGGTTGTCGTCCTCCTACGAGCAGTACTTC. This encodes CVTGLSSSYEQYF.

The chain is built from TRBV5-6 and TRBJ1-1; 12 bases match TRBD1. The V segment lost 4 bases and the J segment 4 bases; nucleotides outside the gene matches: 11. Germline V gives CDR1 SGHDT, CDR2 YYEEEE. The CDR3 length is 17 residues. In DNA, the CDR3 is TGTGCCAGCAGCCTGAGGGGACAGGGGGCGTTCGGCACTGAAGCTTTCTTT. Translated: CASSLRGQGAFGTEAFF.

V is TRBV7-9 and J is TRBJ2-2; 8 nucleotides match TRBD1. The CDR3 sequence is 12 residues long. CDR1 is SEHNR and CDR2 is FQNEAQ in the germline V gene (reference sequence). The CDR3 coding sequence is TGTGCACAGGGGGAGGACACCGGGGAGCTGTTTTTT. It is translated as CAQGEDTGELFF.